Following are 7 T cell receptor beta chains from one sample sequenced in a study of blood T cell repertoires in COVID-19. Assay: immunoSEQ multiplex PCR; the TCRdb copy retains only in-frame clones and omits some. There are approximately 500,000 clones in the sample; 85% to 90% occur only once, and 0.7% to 1% lies in the top ten. The sample taken for sequencing was peripheral blood. The receptors were gathered from a man aged 18 to 30 with COVID-19, enrolled during active disease.

J is TRBJ2-3 and V is TRBV5-4; no definite D call. V was cut by 3 bases and J by 0 bases, with 11 bases left in between. Germline assignment: CDR1 SGHNT and CDR2 YYREEE (reference sequence). This CDR3 is built from 15 residues. CDR3 coding DNA: TGTGCCAGCAGCTCCCCGGCAGGAAGCACAGATACGCAGTATTTT. It yields the protein CASSSPAGSTDTQYF.

This clone was seen a few times. The chain is built from TRBV30 and TRBJ1-3; D remains ambiguous. Germline CDR1 and CDR2: GTSNPN and SVGIG (reference sequence). Trimming took off 0 bases at V and 0 bases at J, with 9 bases between the two ends. CDR3 length: 15 residues. CDR3 DNA: TGTGCCTGGAGTGTTACGGGAAGCTCTGGAAACACCATATATTTT. Amino acids: CAWSVTGSSGNTIYF.

The chain combines TRBV9 with TRBJ2-1, with 13 bases that match TRBD2. The V gene end was trimmed by 6 bases and the J gene end by 0 bases; junction bases not matched to a gene: 9. The CDR3 length is 18 residues. Germline V gene sequence: CDR1 SGDLS, CDR2 YYNGEE. The CDR3 protein is CASTPGLAGPLSYNEQFF. The CDR3 DNA sequence: TGTGCCAGCACCCCGGGACTAGCGGGACCACTCTCCTACAATGAGCAGTTCTTC. Complete variable domain (other parts from reference TRBV9 and TRBJ2-1): DSGVTQTPKHLITATGQRVTLRCSPRSGDLSVYWYQQSLDQGLQFLIQYYNGEERAKGNILERFSAQQFPDLHSELNLSSLELGDSALYFCASTPGLAGPLSYNEQFFGPGTRLTVL.

The chain employs TRBV25-1 and TRBJ2-2; D is perhaps TRBD2 (6 bases). The CDR3 consists of 16 residues. Deletions cut 4 bases from V and 5 bases from J, with 17 bases between. Germline loops: CDR1 MGHDK, CDR2 SYGVNS. CDR3 DNA: TGTGCCAGCAGTGCCCAATCCGGGGCGGGGACCGGGGAGCTGTTTTTT. It is translated as CASSAQSGAGTGELFF.

V gene TRBV5-4 combines with J gene TRBJ1-1; possibly TRBD1 for D (5 bases). The CDR3 length is 13 residues. CDR1 is SGHNT, CDR2 YYREEE, per germline (reference sequence). With 1 base removed from V and 4 bases from J, the gap between germline ends came to 8 bases. CDR3 protein: CASSLWGSTEAFF. The CDR3 DNA follows: TGTGCCAGCAGCTTGTGGGGCAGCACTGAAGCTTTCTTT.

The rearrangement uses TRBV9 and TRBJ2-3, with TRBD1 as a possible D gene (6 bases). The V end was cut by 3 bases, the J end by 5 bases, with 13 bases between. Per the germline V gene, CDR1 is SGDLS and CDR2 is YYNGEE. The CDR3 extends over 14 amino acids. CDR3 sequence reads: CASSANREGDTQYF. The CDR3 nucleotides read TGTGCCAGCAGCGCCAACAGGGAAGGAGATACGCAGTATTTT. Supplemented by reference TRBV9 and TRBJ2-3, the full variable domain reads DSGVTQTPKHLITATGQRVTLRCSPRSGDLSVYWYQQSLDQGLQFLIQYYNGEERAKGNILERFSAQQFPDLHSELNLSSLELGDSALYFCASSANREGDTQYFGPGTRLTVL.

In DNA form, the CDR3 reads TGTGCCAGCAGTTACTCGGCTCAGGGTAATTCACCCCTCCACTTT. It yields the protein CASSYSAQGNSPLHF. The chain is built from TRBV6-5 and TRBJ1-6; the D gene is possibly TRBD1 (5 bases). The CDR3 consists of 15 residues. Per germline, CDR1 MNHEY and CDR2 SVGAGI. Trimming removed 0 bases at V and 6 bases at J, with 9 bases between.